The rows below give T cell receptor beta chains drawn from one sample of a study of tumour-infiltrating T cells in Burkitt lymphoma. TCRdb's table, derived via immunoSEQ multiplex PCR, lists solely in-frame clones and lacks some. The profile shows 2,100 or so clones, approximately 79% of them singletons. The sequencing sample was made of tumor tissue. These TCRs come from a human donor with diffuse large B-cell lymphoma. Both conserved end residues are part of each CDR3. D genes are given only for firm matches. For some rows the clone size is stated as once, few or many, or as a class when expanded; others skip it.

d_call j_call v_call clone_size cdr3_aa cdr3_nt
- TRBJ2-1 TRBV5-6 large CASSGTGTDEQFF TGTGCCAGCAGCGGGACCGGGACGGATGAGCAGTTCTTC
- TRBJ1-1 TRBV5-6 - CASSLEDGPNTEAFF TGTGCCAGCAGCTTGGAGGACGGCCCGAACACTGAAGCTTTCTTT
TRBD1 TRBJ1-1 TRBV5-4 large CASSFWTGEAFF TGTGCCAGCAGCTTTTGGACAGGGGAAGCTTTCTTT
TRBD1 TRBJ1-2 TRBV6-1 - CASSDPGQPGYTF TGTGCCAGCAGTGACCCGGGACAGCCTGGCTACACCTTC
- TRBJ1-2 TRBV28 once CASSSRTAANYGYTF TGTGCCAGCAGTTCCCGGACAGCAGCTAACTATGGCTACACCTTC
- TRBJ2-7 TRBV23-1 - CASKTEATYEQYF TGCGCCAGCAAGACAGAGGCCACGTACGAGCAGTACTTC
TRBD2 TRBJ2-2 TRBV10-3 - CAISEPSGPTESAGELFF TGTGCCATCAGTGAACCTAGCGGGCCTACCGAATCGGCCGGGGAGCTGTTTTTT
- TRBJ1-1 TRBV5-1 - CASSLEAVPPEAFF TGCGCCAGCAGCTTGGAGGCGGTCCCCCCCGAAGCTTTCTTT
TRBD1 TRBJ1-4 TRBV7-9 few CASSFTTGGNEKLFF TGTGCCAGCAGCTTTACGACAGGGGGGAATGAAAAACTGTTTTTT
- TRBJ2-5 TRBV21-1 few CAWQGGGETQYF TGTGCCTGGCAGGGAGGTGGCGAGACCCAGTACTTC
TRBD2 TRBJ2-2 TRBV28 - CASNWREWGEELFF TGTGCCAGCAATTGGCGGGAGTGGGGCGAGGAGCTGTTTTTT
TRBD2 TRBJ2-3 TRBV11-2 few CASSLRLAGGPDTQYF TGTGCCAGCAGCCTGAGACTAGCGGGAGGGCCAGATACGCAGTATTTT
- TRBJ1-3 TRBV27 - CASSLLIGNTIYF TGTGCCAGCAGTTTGCTCATCGGAAACACCATATATTTT
- TRBJ1-1 TRBV4-3 few CASSHRGQMNTEAFF TGCGCCAGCAGCCACAGGGGCCAGATGAACACTGAAGCTTTCTTT
- TRBJ2-7 TRBV7-3 - CASSSEPTGFHEQYF TGTGCCAGCAGCTCCGAACCCACAGGGTTCCACGAGCAGTACTTC
TRBD2 TRBJ2-3 TRBV13 - CASSLAGGQDTQYF TGTGCCAGCAGCTTAGCGGGAGGCCAGGATACGCAGTATTTT
- TRBJ1-2 TRBV7-9 - CASSPKLREGGFYGYTF TGTGCCAGCAGCCCCAAATTGCGGGAGGGGGGATTCTATGGCTACACCTTC
- TRBJ2-7 TRBV7-9 - CASSLDQGEQYF TGTGCCAGCAGCTTAGACCAAGGCGAGCAGTACTTC
- TRBJ1-4 TRBV5-1 - CASSLASGRINEKLFF TGCGCCAGCAGCTTGGCCTCAGGGAGGATTAATGAAAAACTGTTTTTT
TRBD1 TRBJ2-2 TRBV6-6 once CASSMGQGTGELFF TGTGCCAGCAGTATGGGACAGGGGACCGGGGAGCTGTTTTTT
- TRBJ2-5 TRBV19 - CASSIEETQYF TGTGCCAGTAGTATAGAGGAGACCCAGTACTTC
TRBD1 TRBJ2-7 TRBV7-3 - CASSLTGTDYEQYF TGTGCCAGCAGCTTAACTGGGACAGACTATGAGCAGTACTTC
- TRBJ1-2 TRBV5-6 - CASSWGVAGYTF TGTGCCAGCAGCTGGGGGGTGGCTGGCTACACCTTC
TRBD2 TRBJ2-5 TRBV19 - CASAGTKQETQYF TGTGCCAGTGCCGGGACTAAGCAAGAGACCCAGTACTTC
- TRBJ2-5 TRBV7-9 - CASSLERETQYF TGTGCCAGCAGCTTAGAAAGAGAGACCCAGTACTTC
TRBD1 TRBJ1-6 TRBV7-8 - CASSGGTGNSLLHF TGTGCCAGCAGCGGCGGGACAGGGAATTCACTCCTCCACTTT
TRBD1 TRBJ2-7 TRBV28 - CASSSDREWAEQYF TGTGCCAGCAGCAGCGACAGGGAATGGGCCGAGCAGTACTTC
- TRBJ2-3 TRBV5-5 - CASSQDKENTQYF TGTGCCAGCAGCCAAGACAAAGAGAATACGCAGTATTTT
- TRBJ1-1 TRBV6-4 - CASSVDSRSEAFF TGTGCCAGCAGTGTAGACAGTCGGTCTGAAGCTTTCTTT
- TRBJ2-3 TRBV5-4 - CASSSRAGPTDTQYF TGTGCCAGCAGCTCCCGAGCAGGTCCCACAGATACGCAGTATTTT
- TRBJ2-5 TRBV29-1 - CSVADRALETQYF TGCAGCGTTGCAGATCGAGCCTTAGAGACCCAGTACTTC
- TRBJ2-5 TRBV11-3 - CASSFGTLQETQYF TGTGCCAGCAGCTTCGGGACTCTCCAAGAGACCCAGTACTTC
TRBD2 TRBJ2-1 TRBV5-4 - CASSWVGLAEHWSSYNEQFF TGTGCCAGCAGCTGGGTGGGACTAGCGGAACATTGGAGCTCCTACAATGAGCAGTTCTTC
- TRBJ2-3 TRBV28 - CASSSDSETDTQYF TGTGCCAGCAGTTCAGACAGTGAGACAGATACGCAGTATTTT
- TRBJ2-1 TRBV5-4 - CASSLGGGSTYNEQFF TGTGCCAGCAGCTTGGGAGGGGGTAGCACCTACAATGAGCAGTTCTTC
- TRBJ2-1 TRBV5-6 - CASSDDRSKQFF TGTGCCAGCAGCGACGACAGGAGCAAGCAGTTCTTC
- TRBJ2-4 TRBV7-2 - CASSQSGAPKNIQYF TGTGCCAGCAGCCAGTCGGGAGCACCGAAAAACATTCAGTACTTC
TRBD2 TRBJ2-3 TRBV19 - CASSIGTSTDTQYF TGTGCCAGTAGTATTGGGACTAGTACAGATACGCAGTATTTT
- TRBJ2-5 TRBV11-3 few CASSSPGETQYF TGTGCCAGCAGCTCCCCGGGAGAGACCCAGTACTTC
- TRBJ2-3 TRBV27 once CASSYNLGGISDTQYF TGTGCCAGCAGTTACAATTTAGGGGGGATATCAGATACGCAGTATTTT
- TRBJ1-4 TRBV5-1 - CASSGDGPNEKLFF TGCGCCAGCAGCGGGGACGGACCTAATGAAAAACTGTTTTTT
- TRBJ2-1 TRBV6-1 - CASSAPPSYNEQFF TGTGCCAGCAGTGCCCCCCCCTCCTACAATGAGCAGTTCTTC
TRBD1 TRBJ1-2 TRBV5-4 few CASSGTPTGGAYTF TGTGCCAGCAGCGGGACGCCGACAGGGGGCGCCTACACCTTC
TRBD1 TRBJ2-3 TRBV6-1 few CASLTRDRVADTQYF TGTGCCAGCCTTACCCGGGACAGAGTGGCAGATACGCAGTATTTT
TRBD1 TRBJ1-2 TRBV7-9 - CASSKAGQEVYGYTF TGTGCCAGCAGCAAAGCGGGACAGGAGGTCTATGGCTACACCTTC
- TRBJ1-2 TRBV4-2 - CASSPEGVGGYTF TGTGCCAGCAGCCCCGAGGGGGTCGGCGGCTACACCTTC
TRBD2 TRBJ2-1 TRBV5-8 - CASSFDGIAGVVGEQFF TGTGCCAGCAGCTTTGATGGGATAGCGGGAGTAGTAGGTGAGCAGTTCTTC
TRBD1 TRBJ1-2 TRBV2 - CASGEGAGGYTF TGTGCCAGCGGGGAGGGGGCAGGTGGCTACACCTTC
TRBD1 TRBJ2-1 TRBV29-1 - CSVTRPGQGYNEQFF TGCAGCGTGACTCGCCCGGGACAGGGGTACAATGAGCAGTTCTTC
- TRBJ2-1 TRBV7-3 - CASSLQPSAEQFF TGTGCCAGCAGCTTACAGCCTAGCGCTGAGCAGTTCTTC
- TRBJ1-5 TRBV6-1 - CASSEALNQPQHF TGTGCCAGCAGTGAAGCCCTGAATCAGCCCCAGCATTTT